This entry lists 24 T cell receptor beta chains sequenced from one sample in a study of OX40 agonist ivuxolimab in advanced cancers. Method: immunoSEQ multiplex PCR; TCRdb's copy keeps in-frame clones and lacks some. The sample yields 70,000 or so clones, roughly 86% seen once. The sample consisted of CD4+ or CD8+ T cells sorted from blood, taken in a trial of the OX40 agonist ivuxolimab. The origin of the receptors is an adult with an advanced solid tumor such as melanoma, head and neck, liver or kidney cancer.

The rearrangement links TRBV29-1 to TRBJ1-3; no reliable D call. V was cut by 7 bases and J by 0 bases, with 10 bases left in between. The CDR3 extends over 13 amino acids. Germline lookup yields CDR1 SQVTM and CDR2 ANQGSEA. The DNA for the CDR3 is TGCAGCGCGGATAGTGGCTCTGGAAACACCATATATTTT. It is translated as CSADSGSGNTIYF.

This chain joins TRBV27 and TRBJ1-5; D unclear. The CDR3 has 16 residues. Germline assignment: CDR1 MNHEY and CDR2 SMNVEV (reference sequence). Trimming shortened V by 5 bases and J by 0 bases, and 14 bases separated the two germline ends. The CDR3 is CASSPWLGNSNQPQHF. The CDR3 nucleotides are TGTGCCAGCAGTCCTTGGCTGGGTAATAGCAATCAGCCCCAGCATTTT.

V gene TRBV28 combines with J gene TRBJ2-7; the match to TRBD2 covers 7 bases. CDR3 length equals 15 residues. From germline, CDR1 is MDHEN and CDR2 SYDVKM. J lost 6 bases, V lost 5 bases, and 13 bases had no gene match. The CDR3 spells CASSAAGGRGREQYF. The CDR3 DNA reads as TGTGCCAGCAGTGCCGCCGGCGGGAGAGGACGCGAGCAGTACTTC.

The chain uses TRBV6-5 and TRBJ1-5; a possible D gene is TRBD1 (5 bases). CDR3 length: 14 amino acids. Germline values: CDR1 MNHEY, CDR2 SVGAGI. Trimming removed 0 bases at V and 4 bases at J, with 7 bases between. The CDR3 loop is CASSYSRGNQPQHF. As DNA, the CDR3 is TGTGCCAGCAGTTACTCGAGGGGAAATCAGCCCCAGCATTTT.

V gene TRBV7-8 combines with J gene TRBJ2-5; 7 bases align to TRBD2. The germline gives CDR1 SGHVS, CDR2 FQNEAQ. This CDR3 comprises 14 residues. Trimming removed 5 bases from V and 5 bases from J; junction bases left unmatched: 8. In nucleotides, the CDR3 is TGTGCCAGCAGCGGCCCGGGACTAAGGGAGACCCAGTACTTC. Residues: CASSGPGLRETQYF.

The V call is TRBV7-2, the J call TRBJ2-5, with 14 bases that match TRBD2. The CDR3 consists of 16 residues. Trimming cost V 5 bases and J 7 bases; bases outside gene matches: 9. Germline CDR1 and CDR2: SGHTA and FQGNSA. The CDR3 sequence is CASSPGTSGGATTQYF. Here the CDR3 DNA reads TGTGCCAGCAGCCCCGGGACTAGCGGGGGAGCAACGACCCAGTACTTC.

The chain links TRBV27 to TRBJ1-1; 10 nucleotides agree with TRBD1. Germline loops: CDR1 MNHEY, CDR2 SMNVEV (reference sequence). Trimming took 5 bases from V and 6 from J; bases not matched to a gene: 15. CDR3 length: 17 residues. CDR3 amino acids: CASSTPTGGAGLAEAFF. CDR3 nucleotide sequence: TGTGCCAGCAGTACTCCGACAGGGGGCGCCGGGTTAGCTGAAGCTTTCTTT.

This clone was seen more than once but under ten times. The CDR3: CASSHSGQGRYEQYF. CDR3 nucleotide sequence: TGTGCCAGTAGCCATAGCGGCCAGGGTAGATACGAGCAGTACTTC. V is TRBV7-2 and J is TRBJ2-7; perhaps TRBD2 as D (6 bases). The CDR3 has 15 amino acids. The germline V gene encodes CDR1 SGHTA and CDR2 FQGNSA. V shed 9 bases and J shed 4 bases, with 22 bases lying between them.

This CDR3 is CASSPLAGGLHEQYF. In DNA, the CDR3 is TGTGCCAGCAGCCCCCTAGCGGGGGGGTTGCACGAGCAGTACTTC. The rearrangement joins TRBV7-2 to TRBJ2-7, with 12 bases lining up with TRBD2. CDR3 length: 15 residues. Germline V gives CDR1 SGHTA, CDR2 FQGNSA. Losses at the gene ends were 5 bases for V and 5 bases for J; bases not matched to a gene: 7.

This sequence joins TRBV9 and TRBJ2-1; 8 bases align to TRBD2. CDR1 and CDR2 (germline): SGDLS, YYNGEE. V trimming: 5 bases; J trimming: 8 bases; junction bases outside the gene matches: 15. The CDR3 contains 16 residues. CDR3 sequence: CASRVPLQAGVDEQFF. CDR3 DNA: TGTGCCAGCAGGGTCCCCCTCCAAGCGGGAGTGGATGAGCAGTTCTTC.

The V gene is TRBV7-2, the J gene TRBJ1-2; TRBD1 matches 8 bases. V gave up 3 bases and J gave up 7 bases; unmatched junction bases: 7. The CDR3 runs to 14 residues. Germline-derived CDR1 and CDR2 are SGHTA and FQGNSA. CDR3 DNA sequence: TGTGCCAGCAGCTTTTCACAGGGGGTGGTTGGCTACACCTTC. Translation: CASSFSQGVVGYTF.

The V gene is TRBV7-2, the J gene TRBJ2-2; 13 nucleotides line up with TRBD2. Germline V CDR1 and CDR2: SGHTA, FQGNSA. The V gene end was trimmed by 6 bases and the J gene end by 7 bases; junction bases not matched to a gene: 5. The CDR3 totals 15 residues. CDR3 amino acids: CASRPTSGGGGELFF. For the CDR3, the DNA is TGTGCCAGCAGGCCTACTAGCGGGGGGGGCGGGGAGCTGTTTTTT.

This rearrangement joins TRBV9 to TRBJ2-1, with 10 nucleotides matching TRBD2. The length of the CDR3 is 15 residues. Germline V gene lookup returns CDR1 SGDLS and CDR2 YYNGEE. Losses at the gene ends were 4 bases for V and 9 bases for J; bases not matched to a gene: 10. CDR3 DNA: TGTGCCAGCAGCCCCGAAGCGGGAGGGCCAGGTGAGCAGTTCTTC. Translated, it gives CASSPEAGGPGEQFF.

The chain carries TRBV4-3 and TRBJ2-3; TRBD1 matches at 9 bases. Germline V CDR1 and CDR2: LGHNA, YSLEER. The CDR3 length is 17 residues. Trimming removed 2 bases from V and 1 base from J; junction bases left unmatched: 7. CDR3 amino acids: CASSQISRTGGTDTQYF. In DNA, the CDR3 is TGCGCCAGCAGCCAAATCAGCCGGACAGGGGGCACAGATACGCAGTATTTT.

The chain uses TRBV10-3 and TRBJ2-2; maybe TRBD1 (6 bases). CDR3 size: 15 residues. Germline V lookup: CDR1 ENHRY, CDR2 SYGVKD. Trimming pared 3 bases from V and 6 bases from J, leaving 14 bases between. CDR3 nucleotides: TGTGCCATCAGTGACACAGGGTCTTCGCCCGGGGAGCTGTTTTTT. This translates into CAISDTGSSPGELFF.

The chain recombines TRBV12-5 with TRBJ2-2; the D is unclear. Germline values: CDR1 LGHNT, CDR2 FRNRAP. Trimming shortened V by 2 bases and J by 6 bases, and 10 bases separated the two germline ends. The CDR3 runs 14 residues. CDR3 region: CASGLPGKPGELFF. In DNA, the CDR3 is TGTGCTAGTGGTTTGCCCGGAAAGCCCGGGGAGCTGTTTTTT.

V gene TRBV12-1 combines with J gene TRBJ2-3; whether TRBD1, the table's D call, matches the DNA was not checked. TRBV12-1 is labeled a pseudogene. This CDR3 comprises 20 residues. The CDR3 protein is CASSLPWGGYREHDPDTQYF. CDR3 bases: TGTGCCAGCAGCCTCCCGTGGGGCGGTTACAGGGAACATGACCCAGATACGCAGTATTTT.

The rearrangement joins TRBV7-3 to TRBJ2-2; 8 positions agree with TRBD1. CDR1 is SGHTA and CDR2 is FQGTGA in the germline V gene. J lost 6 bases, V lost 2 bases, and 8 bases had no gene match. The CDR3 extends over 16 amino acids. The CDR3 sequence: CASSLSKDRAPGELFF. CDR3 sequence (DNA): TGTGCCAGCAGCTTATCAAAGGACAGGGCGCCCGGGGAGCTGTTTTTT.

The chain couples TRBV5-1 to TRBJ2-7; D might be TRBD2 (6 bases). Germline V gene lookup returns CDR1 SGHRS and CDR2 YFSETQ. The CDR3 length is 15 residues. With 4 bases removed from V and 4 bases from J, the gap between germline ends came to 18 bases. CDR3 DNA: TGCGCCAGCAGCCGCCGGGACTCCGTCGATTACGAGCAGTACTTC. Its translation is CASSRRDSVDYEQYF. The variable domain in full, with the rest retrieved from reference TRBV5-1 and TRBJ2-7, is KAGVTQTPRYLIKTRGQQVTLSCSPISGHRSVSWYQQTPGQGLQFLFEYFSETQRNKGNFPGRFSGRQFSNSRSEMNVSTLELGDSALYLCASSRRDSVDYEQYFGPGTRLTVT.

The chain combines TRBV10-1 with TRBJ2-3; TRBD2 matches 7 bases. This CDR3 spans 16 amino acids. Per the germline V gene, CDR1 is WNHNN and CDR2 is SYGVQD (reference sequence). Trimming took 0 bases from V and 1 from J; bases not matched to a gene: 4. The CDR3 is CASSESKRGGTDTQYF. For the CDR3, the DNA is TGCGCCAGCAGTGAGTCCAAGCGGGGCGGCACAGATACGCAGTATTTT.

The chain uses TRBV6-5 and TRBJ2-1; the D gene is possibly TRBD2 (6 bases). The CDR3 sequence is 16 residues long. Germline CDR1 reads MNHEY; CDR2 reads SVGAGI. With 1 base removed from V and 0 bases from J, the gap between germline ends came to 10 bases. CDR3 protein: CASSYFSGVSYNEQFF. CDR3 in DNA: TGTGCCAGCAGTTACTTTTCGGGAGTCTCCTACAATGAGCAGTTCTTC.

This clone was counted between two and nine times. The chain combines TRBV28 with TRBJ2-1; 10 nucleotides line up with TRBD1. The length of the CDR3 is 12 residues. The V gene end was trimmed by 7 bases and the J gene end by 7 bases; junction bases not matched to a gene: 1. Germline V gene sequence: CDR1 MDHEN, CDR2 SYDVKM. The CDR3 here is CASTDRGNEQFF. The DNA for the CDR3 is TGTGCCAGCACGGACAGGGGGAATGAGCAGTTCTTC.

This clone occurred a few times. The rearrangement joins TRBV4-1 to TRBJ1-4; TRBD1 is a possible D gene (5 bases). The V and J ends lost 3 bases and 7 bases respectively, with 15 bases between them. The CDR3 consists of 15 residues. Germline values: CDR1 MGHRA, CDR2 YSYEKL. CDR3: CASSHWDYGSEKLFF. The CDR3 DNA reads TGCGCCAGCAGCCATTGGGACTATGGAAGTGAAAAACTGTTTTTT.

The chain uses TRBV9 and TRBJ2-3; tentatively, D is TRBD2 (6 bases). The V and J ends lost 0 bases and 0 bases respectively, with 17 bases between them. Germline CDR1 is SGDLS and CDR2 is YYNGEE. The CDR3 is made up of 18 amino acids. CDR3 region: CASSVGQDYSFSTDTQYF. CDR3 DNA: TGTGCCAGCAGCGTAGGCCAGGACTATAGTTTTAGCACAGATACGCAGTATTTT.